The clone carrying this T cell receptor beta chain turned up a few times. V shed 0 bases and J shed 0 bases, with 8 bases lying between them. This CDR3 spans 15 amino acids. Germline V gene sequence: CDR1 ENHRY, CDR2 SYGVKD. Original analysis: Samples had a median of 95,638 TCRs, ranging 23,224 to 690,600. TCRdb used MiXCR to reprocess the RACE reads, holding one entry per CDR3 protein. TCRdb assigned the V and J calls; the authors' analysis was not used. The sample includes roughly 200,000 distinct CDR3 sequences, under 30% of them seen just once. The entry originates in a study of human T cells and chemical hapten exposure. For the study at large: The study lasted approximately 25 weeks, and patients were dosed weekly with diphenylcyclopropenone on the scalp throughout.

Time point: patch test 3, about 24 weeks after DPC sensitization. Treatment described: therapeutic diphenylcyclopropenone sensitization with weekly scalp DPC. The chain employs TRBV10-3 and TRBJ1-1, with no clear D. This sequence was found in a woman aged 40-49 years with alopecia areata. Some clones in this sample may be carry-over from other donors' samples. The sample was whole blood, taken in connection with sensitization to the hapten diphenylcyclopropenone (DPC). The CDR3 protein is CAISESPGVNTEAFF. The CDR3 DNA is TGTGCCATCAGTGAGTCCCCTGGGGTGAACACTGAAGCTTTCTTT.